Presented here are 17 T cell receptor beta chains from one specimen sequenced in a study of vaccination and CD4 T cells after COVID-19. The assay that was used to sequence DNA from cultured CD4+ T cells was the Oncomine TCR Beta short-read assay. TCRdb redid the calling of the PCR reads with MiXCR, one entry per CDR3 protein. Among fewer than 30,000 distinct CDR3 sequences listed, roughly a third were seen once. Antigens for these TCRs are unknown. Indicated time point: late sampling 161 to 241 days after vaccination in a few convalescent patients. Documented treatment: 10-day PBMC culture with coronavirus spike peptide pools or control peptides (ViraFEST assay). Sequenced here: CD4+ T cells from blood, cultured in vitro, sampled about 7 months after SARS-CoV-2 vaccination. The receptors stem from a human donor who had recovered from COVID-19.

This rearrangement joins TRBV12-3 or TRBV12-4 to TRBJ2-5; D not resolved. This CDR3 is built from 14 residues. Trimming stripped 3 bases from V and 7 bases from J, with 15 bases between. The CDR3 DNA sequence: TGTGCCAGCAGTTTCCATGGTGGGAAAAGGACCCAGTACTTC. Translation: CASSFHGGKRTQYF.

This chain links TRBV20-1 with TRBJ1-2; D gene ambiguous. The CDR3 has 13 residues. The V and J ends lost 0 bases and 6 bases respectively, with 11 bases between them. Germline CDR1 reads DFQATT; CDR2 reads SNEGSKA (reference sequence). Here the CDR3 DNA reads TGCAGTGCTAGAGATGCCCCAGTTGATGGCTACACCTTC. This codes for CSARDAPVDGYTF.

The sample holds a few counts of this clonotype. The chain combines TRBV6-2 or TRBV6-3 with TRBJ1-6, with TRBD1 as a possible D gene (5 bases). CDR3 length: 13 amino acids. V was pared by 1 base and J by 10 bases, with 8 bases between. Germline V gene lookup returns CDR1 MNHEY and CDR2 SVGEGT. The CDR3 DNA sequence: TGTGCCAGCAGTTACTATGGGGACTCACCCCTCCACTTT. It codes for CASSYYGDSPLHF.

This clonotype occurred a few times. The V gene is TRBV20-1, the J gene TRBJ2-1; no clear D. Per the germline V gene, CDR1 is DFQATT and CDR2 is SNEGSKA (reference sequence). V was cut by 4 bases and J by 7 bases, with 5 bases left in between. The CDR3 runs to 10 residues. Written as DNA, the CDR3 is TGCAGTGCTAAAAGGAATGAGCAGTTCTTC. Encoded protein: CSAKRNEQFF.

CDR3 in amino acids: CSASSAGQGAWGEAFF. The DNA of the CDR3 is TGCAGTGCTTCCTCCGCGGGACAGGGGGCGTGGGGTGAAGCTTTCTTT. The rearrangement uses TRBV20-1 and TRBJ1-1; 12 nucleotides align to TRBD1. Losses at the gene ends were 5 bases for V and 7 bases for J; bases not matched to a gene: 14. Germline V CDR1 and CDR2: DFQATT, SNEGSKA (reference sequence). The CDR3 has 16 amino acids.

V gene TRBV6-2 or TRBV6-3 combines with J gene TRBJ2-7; 7 nucleotides agree with TRBD2. Germline CDR1 reads MNHEY; CDR2 reads SVGEGT. The CDR3 is made up of 16 amino acids. With V trimmed by 6 bases and J by 4 bases, 15 bases remained unmatched. The chain's CDR3 is CASSTFNAGRLYEQYF. The CDR3 nucleotides read TGTGCCAGCAGCACCTTCAACGCCGGGAGGCTTTACGAGCAGTACTTC.

This clonotype was counted only a few times. The chain couples TRBV27 to TRBJ1-4; 8 bases fit TRBD1. V trimming: 6 bases; J trimming: 7 bases; junction bases outside the gene matches: 10. Germline assignment: CDR1 MNHEY and CDR2 SMNVEV (reference sequence). The CDR3 is 15 amino acids. For the CDR3, the DNA is TGTGCCAGCAGGCCTACCAGGGGGCTTGTTGAAAAACTGTTTTTT. Protein sequence: CASRPTRGLVEKLFF.

The gene calls are TRBV7-2 and TRBJ1-2, with no clear D. In germline, CDR1 is SGHTA, CDR2 FQGNSA. The CDR3 extends over 15 amino acids. Trimming stripped 5 bases from V and 8 bases from J, with 21 bases between. CDR3 sequence (DNA): TGTGCCAGCAGCCCGACCGGAGTCTCGAGGCGGGGCTACACCTTC. Its protein is CASSPTGVSRRGYTF.

V usage is TRBV20-1 and J usage is TRBJ2-7; D assignment may be TRBD1 or TRBD2 (5 bases each). The germline V and J ends were trimmed by 4 bases and 0 bases, with 10 bases remaining between them. CDR1 DFQATT and CDR2 SNEGSKA come from the germline V gene (reference sequence). This CDR3 comprises 13 residues. In nucleotides, the CDR3 is TGCAGTGCTACCCCCGGGGCCTCCTACGAGCAGTACTTC. It encodes CSATPGASYEQYF.

By sample fraction, this clonotype is medium-sized (0.01 to 0.1%). The V and J genes are TRBV20-1 and TRBJ1-5; D remains unclear. This CDR3 comprises 15 residues. The germline gives CDR1 DFQATT, CDR2 SNEGSKA (reference sequence). The V and J ends lost 1 base and 4 bases respectively, with 14 bases between them. This CDR3 is CSARAPAGGNQPQHF. CDR3 in DNA: TGCAGTGCTAGAGCTCCGGCAGGCGGTAATCAGCCCCAGCATTTT.

The chain combines TRBV7-8 with TRBJ2-7, with 7 positions matching TRBD1. The CDR3 covers 16 residues. The trim removed 5 bases at V and 2 bases at J, leaving 12 bases unmatched. Germline V gene sequence: CDR1 SGHVS, CDR2 FQNEAQ. In DNA, the CDR3 is TGTGCCAGCAGCCTGGGGCCGGCAGGGGGAACCTACGAGCAGTACTTC. Translating it yields CASSLGPAGGTYEQYF.

In this sample, this clonotype is medium-sized. V and J are TRBV20-1 and TRBJ1-2; 8 bases agree with TRBD1. CDR3 length equals 12 residues. Germline CDR1 reads DFQATT; CDR2 reads SNEGSKA (reference sequence). Trimming cost V 7 bases and J 0 bases; bases outside gene matches: 1. In DNA form, the CDR3 reads TGCAGTGGGGACAGGACTAACTATGGCTACACCTTC. Protein product: CSGDRTNYGYTF.

The chain uses TRBV19 and TRBJ2-1; 12 bases match TRBD2. CDR1 and CDR2 from the germline V gene are LNHDA and SQIVND (reference sequence). With 6 bases clipped from V and 9 bases from J, the junction kept 9 bases outside the gene matches. The CDR3 runs 15 residues. The CDR3 region has the DNA TGTGCCAGTAGGCTAGCGGGAGGGAGGCAGGGTGAGCAGTTCTTC. It yields the protein CASRLAGGRQGEQFF.

The chain couples TRBV2 to TRBJ1-1; the D is unclear. The CDR3 spans 14 residues. Germline V gene lookup returns CDR1 SNHLY and CDR2 FYNNEI. The V end lost 6 bases, the J end lost 2 bases, and 13 bases lay between the germline ends. CDR3 coding DNA: TGTGCCAGCAGCCCCAGGACGGGTAACACTGAAGCTTTCTTT. Translation: CASSPRTGNTEAFF.

This clonotype showed up just a few times. The chain links TRBV7-9 to TRBJ2-7; 7 positions match TRBD1. Per the germline V gene, CDR1 is SEHNR and CDR2 is FQNEAQ (reference sequence). The J segment lost 3 bases and the V segment lost 4 bases, leaving 9 bases of the junction unmatched. The CDR3 contains 15 residues. The DNA of the CDR3 is TGTGCCAGCAGCTGGGGACAGTCCCCCAACTACGAGCAGTACTTC. This encodes CASSWGQSPNYEQYF.

This clonotype has more than one count but fewer than ten. V gene TRBV6-5 combines with J gene TRBJ1-2, with D perhaps TRBD1 (6 bases). Per the germline V gene, CDR1 is MNHEY and CDR2 is SVGAGI. The CDR3 is made up of 13 amino acids. V was trimmed by 4 bases and J by 5 bases, leaving 11 bases between them. The CDR3 DNA follows: TGTGCCAGCAGTTCCGAGGGGGAATATGGCTACACCTTC. The encoded protein is CASSSEGEYGYTF.

This chain connects TRBV7-3 to TRBJ2-1, with 12 bases that match TRBD2. The germline CDR1 and CDR2 sequences are SGHTA and FQGTGA. CDR3 size: 17 residues. The V segment lost 5 bases and the J segment 5 bases; nucleotides outside the gene matches: 10. Here the CDR3 DNA reads TGTGCCAGCAGCCTAAAAAGCGGACTAGCGGGAAACAATGAGCAGTTCTTC. Translating it yields CASSLKSGLAGNNEQFF.